The sequence of this T cell receptor beta chain was determined in a study of control samples from healthy donors and cancer patients. The CDR3 consists of 15 residues. The junction had 4 bases not matched to a gene; V was cut back by 5 bases and J by 0 bases. Germline V gives CDR1 SNHLY, CDR2 FYNNEI. Assay: immunoSEQ multiplex PCR; the TCRdb copy retains only in-frame clones and omits some. The repertoire holds about 94,000 clones, about 85% seen once, with over 0.95% in the top ten. V usage is TRBV2 and J usage is TRBJ2-3, with 8 bases identical to TRBD2. The source of this sequence is a woman between 50 and 59 years old in good health. Material for sequencing was blood. DNA for the CDR3: TGTGCCAGCAGTACGGGACTAGTTAGCACAGATACGCAGTATTTT. This encodes CASSTGLVSTDTQYF.